The next 14 T cell receptor beta chains were all read from a single sample in a study of shared clonotypes between healthy human individuals. Method: immunoSEQ multiplex PCR; TCRdb's copy keeps in-frame clones and lacks some. The table has 2 million to 2.5 million clones, approximately 96% seen once. Sequenced input: naive CD4+ T cells sorted from blood. Subset noted: CD45RA+ positively selected. These receptors originate from a man in his late teens or twenties in good health.

The chain joins TRBV2 to TRBJ2-3; TRBD2 matches at 10 bases. Unmatched junction bases numbered 7, after V lost 4 bases and J lost 6 bases. The germline gives CDR1 SNHLY, CDR2 FYNNEI. This CDR3 region has 15 residues. CDR3 amino acids: CASSGRLAGLDTQYF. CDR3 in DNA: TGTGCCAGCAGTGGCAGACTAGCGGGCCTCGATACGCAGTATTTT.

The chain uses TRBV9 and TRBJ1-3; 9 positions agree with TRBD1. The V gene end was trimmed by 0 bases and the J gene end by 7 bases; junction bases not matched to a gene: 8. The CDR3 runs to 16 residues. Germline CDR1 is SGDLS and CDR2 is YYNGEE. CDR3 protein: CASSVEGTGSRNTIYF. Here the CDR3 DNA reads TGTGCCAGCAGCGTAGAAGGGACAGGGTCGAGGAACACCATATATTTT.

This clone was seen a single time. This sequence joins TRBV2 and TRBJ2-7, with a possible D match to TRBD1 (5 bases). V was clipped by 6 bases and J by 0 bases, with 21 bases between them. The germline V gene encodes CDR1 SNHLY and CDR2 FYNNEI. The CDR3 runs 17 residues. The CDR3 DNA is TGTGCCAGCAGGAAAGGGGCAGGAAAGCGTAGCTCCTACGAGCAGTACTTC. Translation: CASRKGAGKRSSYEQYF.

Only one count was recorded for this clone. The V and J genes are TRBV5-1 and TRBJ1-1, with a possible D match to TRBD1 (6 bases). Per germline, CDR1 SGHRS and CDR2 YFSETQ. The CDR3 covers 15 residues. The V gene lost 1 base and the J gene lost 3 bases, with 13 bases spanning the gap. The CDR3 DNA is TGCGCCAGCAGCTTGTGGAGGGGGGTCGACACTGAAGCTTTCTTT. Its protein is CASSLWRGVDTEAFF. Variable domain in full (rest from reference TRBV5-1 and TRBJ1-1): KAGVTQTPRYLIKTRGQQVTLSCSPISGHRSVSWYQQTPGQGLQFLFEYFSETQRNKGNFPGRFSGRQFSNSRSEMNVSTLELGDSALYLCASSLWRGVDTEAFFGQGTRLTVV.

The rearrangement uses TRBV5-1 and TRBJ1-2; 12 positions match TRBD1. V gave up 6 bases and J gave up 3 bases; unmatched junction bases: 9. The CDR3 extends over 16 amino acids. CDR1 is SGHRS and CDR2 is YFSETQ in the germline V gene. CDR3 DNA sequence: TGCGCCAGCACCTACGCCGGGACAGGGGGCTACTATGGCTACACCTTC. Translated: CASTYAGTGGYYGYTF.

Details on this clone: In the same sample, other DNA sequences code for this CDR3. This rearrangement joins TRBV6-5 to TRBJ2-5; 8 bases map to TRBD1. The junction had 5 bases not matched to a gene; V was cut back by 0 bases and J by 5 bases. From germline, CDR1 is MNHEY and CDR2 SVGAGI. The CDR3 loop spans 15 amino acids. This CDR3 reads CASSYSGTGGETQYF. The CDR3 DNA reads as TGTGCCAGCAGTTACTCGGGAACAGGGGGGGAGACCCAGTACTTC.

The chain carries TRBV6-1 and TRBJ2-2; no reliable D call. Germline CDR1 reads MNHNS; CDR2 reads SASEGT. V shed 6 bases and J shed 3 bases, with 8 bases lying between them. This CDR3 has 13 residues. This chain's CDR3 is CASRAGYTGELFF. For the CDR3, the DNA is TGTGCCAGCAGGGCTGGATACACCGGGGAGCTGTTTTTT.

This clone was seen a single time. The chain uses TRBV2 and TRBJ2-3; no firm D call. CDR1 is SNHLY, CDR2 FYNNEI, per germline. V lost 4 bases, J lost 1 base, and 6 bases lay in between. The CDR3 covers 13 residues. CDR3 in DNA: TGTGCCAGCAGTGGCATAGGCACAGATACGCAGTATTTT. Translation: CASSGIGTDTQYF.

The V call is TRBV6-7, the J call TRBJ2-1, with TRBD2 matching over 7 bases. TRBV6-7 is an ORF; its function is uncertain. The CDR3 spans 17 residues. Unmatched junction bases numbered 9, after V lost 0 bases and J lost 4 bases. CDR3 coding DNA: TGTGCCAGCAGTTACTCGAGGCGGGAGATGGGGTACAATGAGCAGTTCTTC. Translating gives CASSYSRREMGYNEQFF.

This rearrangement joins TRBV29-1 to TRBJ1-3, with D unclear. With 5 bases removed from V and 1 base from J, the gap between germline ends came to 6 bases. The CDR3 runs 12 residues. Germline loops: CDR1 SQVTM, CDR2 ANQGSEA. The CDR3 region has the DNA TGCAGCGTTCTTCAATCTGGAAACACCATATATTTT. Its translation is CSVLQSGNTIYF.

The V and J genes are TRBV5-6 and TRBJ2-1, with 7 bases that match TRBD1. The V gene end was trimmed by 1 base and the J gene end by 2 bases; junction bases not matched to a gene: 3. Looked up from germline, CDR1 is SGHDT and CDR2 is YYEEEE. The CDR3 has 15 amino acids. CDR3 sequence reads: CASSLLGGPYNEQFF. The DNA of the CDR3 is TGTGCCAGCAGCTTGCTAGGGGGCCCCTACAATGAGCAGTTCTTC.

The chain links TRBV7-2 to TRBJ1-2; no reliable D call. Germline values: CDR1 SGHTA, CDR2 FQGNSA. The V and J ends lost 1 base and 3 bases respectively, with 9 bases between them. CDR3 length equals 14 residues. The CDR3 DNA sequence: TGTGCCAGCAGCTTAGACGGGCAGTACTATGGCTACACCTTC. As protein: CASSLDGQYYGYTF.

The chain joins TRBV5-8 to TRBJ2-7; TRBD2 aligns across 13 bases. Germline V CDR1 and CDR2: SGHTS, YDEGEE. The trim removed 0 bases at V and 3 bases at J, leaving 3 bases unmatched. The CDR3 consists of 16 residues. The CDR3, as DNA: TGTGCCAGCAGCTTGGGGTGGACTAGCGGGGGCTACGAGCAGTACTTC. As protein: CASSLGWTSGGYEQYF.

The table lists this clone with a count of one. J is TRBJ2-1 and V is TRBV19; the match to TRBD1 covers 9 bases. V lost 5 bases, J lost 2 bases, and 4 bases stayed unmatched. Germline CDR1 is LNHDA and CDR2 is SQIVND (reference sequence). This CDR3 is 15 amino acids long. The CDR3 sequence: CASSEGQGAYNEQFF. The DNA for the CDR3 is TGTGCCAGTAGTGAGGGACAGGGAGCCTACAATGAGCAGTTCTTC.